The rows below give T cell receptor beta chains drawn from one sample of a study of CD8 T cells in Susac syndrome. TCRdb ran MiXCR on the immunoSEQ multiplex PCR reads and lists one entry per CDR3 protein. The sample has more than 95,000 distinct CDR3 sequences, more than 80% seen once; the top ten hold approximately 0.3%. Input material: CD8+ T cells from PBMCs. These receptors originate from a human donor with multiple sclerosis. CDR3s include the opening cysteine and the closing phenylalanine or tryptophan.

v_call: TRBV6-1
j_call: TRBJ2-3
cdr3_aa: CASSEGQRPDTQYF

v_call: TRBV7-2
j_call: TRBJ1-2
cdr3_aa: CASNPRLGGYGYTF

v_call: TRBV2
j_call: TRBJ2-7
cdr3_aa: CASPGKDRPYEQYF

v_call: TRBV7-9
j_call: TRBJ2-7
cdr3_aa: CASSLKEFEQYF

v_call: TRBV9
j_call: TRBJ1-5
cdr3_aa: CASSVGGSGNQPQHF

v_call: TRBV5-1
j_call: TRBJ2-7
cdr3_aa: CASSGLGEQYF

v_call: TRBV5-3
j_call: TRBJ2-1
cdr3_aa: CARSFLAGVGNEQFF

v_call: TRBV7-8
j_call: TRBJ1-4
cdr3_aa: CASSLWDRGLEKLFF

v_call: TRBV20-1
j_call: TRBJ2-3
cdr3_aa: CSARAPTSGRAFRIAEDTQYF

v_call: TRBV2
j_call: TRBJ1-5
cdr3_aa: CASRYRDGPNQPQHF

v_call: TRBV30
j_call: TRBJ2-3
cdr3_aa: CAWRDRGGRESTDTQYF

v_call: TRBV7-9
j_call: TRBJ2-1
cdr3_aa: CASSSTVFYNEQFF

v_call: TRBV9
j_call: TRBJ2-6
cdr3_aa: CASSVDRVSGANVLTF

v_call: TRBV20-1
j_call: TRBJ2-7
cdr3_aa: CSARDRQGGTYEQYF

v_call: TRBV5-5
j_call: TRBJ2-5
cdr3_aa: CASSLARGRAETQYF

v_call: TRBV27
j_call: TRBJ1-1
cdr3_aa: CASSSHGQGEAFF

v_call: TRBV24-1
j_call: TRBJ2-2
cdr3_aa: CATSDPGQNTGELFF

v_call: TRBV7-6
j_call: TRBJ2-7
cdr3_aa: CASSFIAGGQYEQYF

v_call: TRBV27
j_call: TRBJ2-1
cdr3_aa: CASRRRLLDYNEQFF

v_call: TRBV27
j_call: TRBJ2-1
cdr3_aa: CASSNRLGYNEQFF

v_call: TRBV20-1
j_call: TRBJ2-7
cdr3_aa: CSTRERAYEQYF

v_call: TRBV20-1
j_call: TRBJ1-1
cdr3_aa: CSARAGGEAFF

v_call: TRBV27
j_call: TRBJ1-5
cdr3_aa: CASRRAGHFNQPQHF

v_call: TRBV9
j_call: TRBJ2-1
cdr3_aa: CASSVGFGEQFF

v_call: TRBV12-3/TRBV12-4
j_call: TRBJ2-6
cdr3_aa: CASSLGANVLTF

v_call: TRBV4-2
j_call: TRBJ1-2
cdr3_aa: CATNRAGSAYGYTF

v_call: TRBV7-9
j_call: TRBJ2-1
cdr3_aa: CASSPGTAGRGYRNEQFF

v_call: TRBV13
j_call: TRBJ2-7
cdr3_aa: CASSPAGAYEQYF

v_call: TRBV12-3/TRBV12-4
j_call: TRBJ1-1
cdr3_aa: CASSLGDLNTEAFF